This passage covers 28 T cell receptor beta chains from one sample sequenced in a study of OX40 agonist ivuxolimab in advanced cancers. Library method: the immunoSEQ multiplex PCR assay. TCRdb took this table from immuneACCESS and kept in-frame rearrangements with V and J called. Such tables lack part of the clones; where checked against another copy, unresolved V genes explain under half of the gap, and the rest is unexplained. The sample table lists 70,000 to 95,000 clones, over 70% of them with a count of one. The ten biggest clones cover less than 0.85% of the sample. The sequenced sample was CD4+ or CD8+ T cells sorted from blood, obtained in a trial of the OX40 agonist ivuxolimab. The receptor source for this set is an adult with an advanced solid tumor such as melanoma, head and neck, liver or kidney cancer.

The rearrangement uses TRBV30 and TRBJ1-3, with D possibly TRBD1 on 5 matching bases. The CDR3 contains 14 residues. Looked up from germline, CDR1 is GTSNPN and CDR2 is SVGIG (reference sequence). The V end lost 0 bases, the J end lost 3 bases, and 9 bases lay between the germline ends. CDR3 loop: CAWSVQVVGNTIYF. The DNA of the CDR3 is TGTGCCTGGAGTGTACAGGTGGTTGGAAACACCATATATTTT.

Only one count was recorded for this clone. This sequence joins TRBV4-1 and TRBJ1-2; D might be TRBD1 (6 bases). This CDR3 region has 16 residues. Germline CDR1 MGHRA, CDR2 YSYEKL. V dropped 0 bases and J dropped 7 bases, with 18 bases sitting between them. The CDR3 spells CASSQDGFGGAGGYTF. The CDR3 nucleotides are TGCGCCAGCAGCCAAGATGGGTTCGGGGGGGCAGGTGGCTACACCTTC.

V and J are TRBV7-9 and TRBJ2-1; perhaps TRBD1 as D (6 bases). This CDR3 is built from 13 residues. Germline CDR1 reads SEHNR; CDR2 reads FQNEAQ (reference sequence). V lost 6 bases, J lost 5 bases, and 11 bases lay in between. The CDR3 sequence: CASSSRQDNEQFF. CDR3 nucleotides: TGTGCCAGCAGTTCCAGACAGGACAATGAGCAGTTCTTC.

The DNA of the CDR3 is TGCGCCAGCACAACGGTGGGCTGGGAGACCCAGTACTTC. It encodes CASTTVGWETQYF. The chain carries TRBV5-1 and TRBJ2-5, with D unresolved. CDR1 is SGHRS, CDR2 YFSETQ, per germline. This CDR3 contains 13 residues. The germline V and J ends were trimmed by 6 bases and 5 bases, with 14 bases remaining between them. The variable domain in full, with the rest retrieved from reference TRBV5-1 and TRBJ2-5, is KAGVTQTPRYLIKTRGQQVTLSCSPISGHRSVSWYQQTPGQGLQFLFEYFSETQRNKGNFPGRFSGRQFSNSRSEMNVSTLELGDSALYLCASTTVGWETQYFGPGTRLLVL.

The chain employs TRBV6-6 and TRBJ1-1, with D perhaps matching TRBD1 (6 bases). This CDR3 has 14 residues. Germline assignment: CDR1 MNHNY and CDR2 SVGAGI (reference sequence). Trimming cost V 6 bases and J 8 bases, with 19 bases left between them. Written as DNA, the CDR3 is TGTGCCAGCAGCCTAGGGGGGACGAGGGAAGAAGCTTTCTTT. It specifies CASSLGGTREEAFF.

V is TRBV18 and J is TRBJ1-2; D call uncertain. In germline, CDR1 is KGHSH, CDR2 LQKENI. Trimming cost V 1 base and J 2 bases, with 8 bases left between them. This CDR3 is 14 amino acids long. This chain's CDR3 is CASSPQEVNYGYTF. In nucleotides, the CDR3 is TGTGCCAGCTCACCACAGGAAGTAAACTATGGCTACACCTTC.

The chain has TRBV7-3 and TRBJ2-7; perhaps D is TRBD1 or TRBD2 (5 bases each). CDR1 is SGHTA, CDR2 FQGTGA, per germline. The CDR3 has 13 residues. V dropped 0 bases and J dropped 7 bases, with 10 bases sitting between them. CDR3 region: CASSLTPGTEQYF. CDR3 DNA: TGTGCCAGCAGCTTAACGCCTGGGACGGAGCAGTACTTC. Supplemented by reference TRBV7-3 and TRBJ2-7, the full variable domain reads GAGVSQTPSNKVTEKGKYVELRCDPISGHTALYWYRQSLGQGPEFLIYFQGTGAADDSGLPNDRFFAVRPEGSVSTLKIQRTERGDSAVYLCASSLTPGTEQYFGPGTRLTVT.

The rearrangement links TRBV28 to TRBJ1-1, with TRBD1 matching over 7 bases. J lost 3 bases, V lost 5 bases, and 9 bases had no gene match. CDR3 length equals 15 residues. CDR1 MDHEN and CDR2 SYDVKM come from the germline V gene. CDR3 amino acids: CASSISRGRDTEAFF. The CDR3 bases are TGTGCCAGCAGTATATCGAGGGGGCGGGACACTGAAGCTTTCTTT.

The chain combines TRBV5-6 with TRBJ2-1, with 11 nucleotides matching TRBD2. CDR1 is SGHDT, CDR2 YYEEEE, per germline. J was trimmed by 8 bases and V by 3 bases; bases with no gene match: 19. This CDR3 region has 19 residues. CDR3 amino acids: CASSSPGLIAGGLGHEQFF. CDR3 coding DNA: TGTGCCAGCAGCTCCCCGGGTTTAATAGCGGGGGGGCTCGGCCATGAGCAGTTCTTC.

This clone has only a few counts. The chain joins TRBV7-9 to TRBJ2-5; D gene unclear. The germline V and J ends were trimmed by 5 bases and 5 bases, with 9 bases remaining between them. The germline V gene encodes CDR1 SEHNR and CDR2 FQNEAQ (reference sequence). This CDR3 is built from 12 residues. CDR3 nucleotide sequence: TGTGCCAGCAGCCGAGCCCGGGAGACCCAGTACTTC. Its translation: CASSRARETQYF.

This clone was seen only once. This chain connects TRBV5-1 to TRBJ2-2; D call uncertain. The CDR3 runs to 12 residues. The germline gives CDR1 SGHRS, CDR2 YFSETQ. Trimming shortened V by 3 bases and J by 6 bases, and 6 bases separated the two germline ends. The CDR3 is CASSSPPGELFF. The CDR3 DNA reads TGCGCCAGCAGCTCCCCCCCCGGGGAGCTGTTTTTT.

Of note for this clone: The identical CDR3 is also encoded by other nucleotide sequences in the sample. The V call is TRBV18, the J call TRBJ2-3; 10 nucleotides match TRBD2. The CDR3 is made up of 15 amino acids. Germline V gene data show CDR1 as KGHSH and CDR2 as LQKENI. J lost 1 base, V lost 3 bases, and 1 base had no gene match. CDR3 sequence: CASSPLAGGTDTQYF. The CDR3 DNA reads as TGTGCCAGCTCACCGCTAGCGGGGGGCACAGATACGCAGTATTTT.

The chain links TRBV10-2 to TRBJ2-1; no clear D. The length of the CDR3 is 13 residues. The ends were cut back, 5 bases at V and 9 bases at J, with 14 bases in the middle. Germline CDR1 and CDR2: WSHSY and SAAADI. DNA for the CDR3: TGCGCCAGCAGTTCGGGTTTCGTTGCTGAGCAGTTCTTC. Amino acids: CASSSGFVAEQFF.

This rearrangement joins TRBV6-4 to TRBJ1-3; the D gene is possibly TRBD1 (5 bases). Trimming left V 4 bases short and J 5 bases short, with 12 bases between. This CDR3 region has 14 residues. Germline lookup yields CDR1 MRHNA and CDR2 SNTAGT. CDR3 in DNA: TGTGCCAGCAGTGTAGTCACAGGACGAAACACCATATATTTT. Translation: CASSVVTGRNTIYF.

The chain is built from TRBV9 and TRBJ1-5, with no clear D. Trimming stripped 3 bases from V and 5 bases from J, with 6 bases between. Germline loops: CDR1 SGDLS, CDR2 YYNGEE. The CDR3 extends over 12 amino acids. As DNA, the CDR3 is TGTGCCAGCAGCGACGGAGATCAGCCCCAGCATTTT. As protein: CASSDGDQPQHF.

The CDR3 nucleotides read TGTGCCAGCAGCTTAGAAACTAGCGGGAGTGTAACCGGGGAGCTGTTTTTT. This gives the protein CASSLETSGSVTGELFF. This rearrangement joins TRBV7-6 to TRBJ2-2, with 11 bases identical to TRBD2. Per germline, CDR1 SGHVS and CDR2 FNYEAQ. The ends lost 1 base at V and 5 bases at J; junction bases unmatched: 6. The CDR3 has 17 residues.

This chain uses TRBV7-8 with TRBJ2-7, with D tentatively TRBD1 (6 bases). Germline CDR1 reads SGHVS; CDR2 reads FQNEAQ. V lost 4 bases to trimming and J lost 2 bases, with 15 bases between them. This CDR3 region has 15 residues. CDR3 residues: CASSYDRTATYEQYF. The DNA of the CDR3 is TGTGCCAGCAGCTACGATAGGACAGCTACCTACGAGCAGTACTTC.

The chain joins TRBV7-8 to TRBJ2-7; D not certain. Germline CDR1 is SGHVS and CDR2 is FQNEAQ. V gave up 4 bases and J gave up 0 bases, with 13 bases separating them. The CDR3 is 15 residues long. CDR3 sequence: CASSSRRITSYEQYF. The CDR3 nucleotides read TGTGCCAGCAGCTCTCGGCGGATCACCTCCTACGAGCAGTACTTC.

The table lists this clone with a few counts. The rearrangement joins TRBV7-8 to TRBJ2-3, with 8 bases that match TRBD1. Germline CDR1 and CDR2: SGHVS and FQNEAQ. With V trimmed by 10 bases and J by 5 bases, 5 bases remained unmatched. The CDR3 consists of 12 residues. CDR3 nucleotide sequence: TGTGCCACCCAGGGGGCTGAAGATACGCAGTATTTT. Amino acid sequence: CATQGAEDTQYF.

V usage is TRBV11-1 and J usage is TRBJ2-5; D gene unclear. Germline lookup yields CDR1 SGHAT and CDR2 FQDESV (reference sequence). The V and J ends lost 4 bases and 2 bases respectively, with 14 bases between them. CDR3 length: 15 residues. CDR3 region: CASSSGRLQQETQYF. CDR3 nucleotide sequence: TGTGCCAGCAGCTCCGGGCGGCTACAGCAAGAGACCCAGTACTTC.

Only a few counts were recorded for this clone. V gene TRBV2 combines with J gene TRBJ2-1; D is possibly TRBD2 (5 bases). Germline-derived CDR1 and CDR2 are SNHLY and FYNNEI. V gave up 6 bases and J gave up 0 bases, with 15 bases separating them. The CDR3 length is 16 residues. The DNA for the CDR3 is TGTGCCAGCAGAGGTTTGAGGGCCTACTCCTACAATGAGCAGTTCTTC. Its translation: CASRGLRAYSYNEQFF.

This chain uses TRBV11-3 with TRBJ2-7; D possibly corresponds to TRBD2 (5 bases). Per the germline V gene, CDR1 is SGHNT and CDR2 is YENEEA. The CDR3 runs to 14 residues. Deletions cut 1 base from V and 4 bases from J, with 11 bases between. The CDR3 loop reads CASSLGSGKYEQYF. The CDR3 DNA reads as TGTGCCAGCAGCTTAGGAAGCGGTAAGTACGAGCAGTACTTC.

The J gene is TRBJ1-1, the V gene TRBV27; D unresolved. The CDR3 covers 13 residues. The V end lost 7 bases, the J end lost 1 base, and 10 bases lay between the germline ends. Germline CDR1 is MNHEY and CDR2 is SMNVEV (reference sequence). The CDR3 DNA reads TGTGCCAGCATAGGCATAGGGAACACTGAAGCTTTCTTT. This codes for CASIGIGNTEAFF.

This chain joins TRBV5-1 and TRBJ1-1; D is possibly TRBD1 (5 bases). The CDR3 sequence is 14 residues long. The germline V gene has CDR1 SGHRS and CDR2 YFSETQ. V was cut by 0 bases and J by 9 bases, with 15 bases left in between. For the CDR3, the DNA is TGCGCCAGCAGCTTGGCCGACGGGGGGAGAAAAGCTTTCTTT. Amino acids: CASSLADGGRKAFF.

In its sample, this clone was seen once. The V gene is TRBV13, the J gene TRBJ1-5; 8 positions match TRBD1. The CDR3 consists of 17 residues. The germline V gene encodes CDR1 PRHDT and CDR2 FYEKMQ (reference sequence). The J segment lost 3 bases and the V segment lost 3 bases, leaving 10 bases of the junction unmatched. The CDR3 here is CASSFGDHRGDNQPQHF. The CDR3 DNA follows: TGTGCCAGCAGCTTTGGTGATCACAGGGGGGACAATCAGCCCCAGCATTTT. Drawing the rest from reference TRBV13 and TRBJ1-5, the complete variable domain is AAGVIQSPRHLIKEKRETATLKCYPIPRHDTVYWYQQGPGQDPQFLISFYEKMQSDKGSIPDRFSAQQFSDYHSELNMSSLELGDSALYFCASSFGDHRGDNQPQHFGDGTRLSIL.

CDR3 protein: CASRTGTGGTYGYTF. CDR3 in DNA: TGTGCCAGCAGAACCGGGACAGGGGGCACCTATGGCTACACCTTC. V and J are TRBV28 and TRBJ1-2; 12 bases agree with TRBD1. The CDR3 has 15 residues. V dropped 6 bases and J dropped 4; count of bases not matched to a gene: 6. CDR1 MDHEN and CDR2 SYDVKM come from the germline V gene.

The chain joins TRBV11-2 to TRBJ2-5, with TRBD1 identical over 8 bases. The CDR3 loop spans 17 amino acids. Germline lookup yields CDR1 SGHAT and CDR2 FQNNGV. Trimming cost V 1 base and J 1 base; bases outside gene matches: 8. As DNA, the CDR3 is TGTGCCAGCAGCTTAGGGATTGCCACAGGGGGCCAAGAGACCCAGTACTTC. Its protein is CASSLGIATGGQETQYF.

The CDR3 protein is CASRSGSGANVLTF. The CDR3 DNA sequence: TGTGCCAGCCGGTCAGGGTCTGGGGCCAACGTCCTGACTTTC. This chain uses TRBV7-2 with TRBJ2-6; perhaps TRBD1 as D (5 bases). Germline-derived CDR1 and CDR2 are SGHTA and FQGNSA. V gave up 8 bases and J gave up 1 base, with 9 bases separating them. The CDR3 runs to 14 residues.